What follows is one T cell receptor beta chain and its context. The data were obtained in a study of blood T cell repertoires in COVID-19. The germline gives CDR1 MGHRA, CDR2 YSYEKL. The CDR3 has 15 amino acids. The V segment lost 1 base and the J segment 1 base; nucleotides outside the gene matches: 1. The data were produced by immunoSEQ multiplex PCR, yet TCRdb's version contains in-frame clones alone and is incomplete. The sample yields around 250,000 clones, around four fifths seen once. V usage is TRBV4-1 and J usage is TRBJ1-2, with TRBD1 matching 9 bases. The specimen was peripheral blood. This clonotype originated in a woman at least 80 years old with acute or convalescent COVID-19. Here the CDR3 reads CASSQADRGNYGYTF. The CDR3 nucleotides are TGCGCCAGCAGCCAAGCGGACAGGGGTAACTATGGCTACACCTTC.